This record concerns one TCR beta chain sequence. Its antigen is not known. These data are taken from a study of T-cell memory formation after mild COVID-19. Whole-study findings and limits: For contracting clones, CD4+ ones sat mainly in CM and EM, CD8+ in EMRA.

TCRdb re-derived calls from the 5' RACE reads in MiXCR, one entry per CDR3 protein. The data show 210,000 or so distinct CDR3 sequences, around 19% seen once. Germline loops: CDR1 SEHNR, CDR2 FQNEAQ (reference sequence). The CDR3 contains 11 residues. V lost 8 bases to trimming and J lost 9 bases; unmatched junction nucleotides: 4. The TCR sequence derives from an adult woman who had mild COVID-19 (a few samples of this study predate the infection). Cell type and time point are not known. Sequenced material: PBMCs or a T cell subset sorted from them (not recorded which). The V gene is TRBV7-9, the J gene TRBJ2-1; 7 bases match TRBD1. The CDR3 DNA is TGTGCCAGCGACAGGGAAGGTGAGCAGTTCTTC. The encoded protein is CASDREGEQFF.